The 14 T cell receptor beta chains presented below share a single source sample, sequenced in a study of identical twins. TCRdb redid the calling of the 5' RACE reads with MiXCR, one entry per CDR3 protein. The sample gives 1.5 million to 2 million distinct CDR3 sequences, under 35% of which show up once; approximately 0.25% is in the top ten. The sequenced sample was cord blood. The receptors here all came from a newborn girl in good health.

This clonotype occurred a few times. The chain joins TRBV27 to TRBJ1-2; TRBD1 matches at 8 bases. This CDR3 spans 15 amino acids. The germline V gene has CDR1 MNHEY and CDR2 SMNVEV (reference sequence). V was clipped by 5 bases and J by 4 bases; unmatched bases: 9. DNA for the CDR3: TGTGCCAGCAGTCCGATGACAGGGGCTCCCTATGGCTACACCTTC. Its protein product is CASSPMTGAPYGYTF.

CDR3 DNA sequence: TGCAGCGTTTTAAGCGGAAAAGAGACCCAGTACTTC. Its translation is CSVLSGKETQYF. V gene TRBV29-1 combines with J gene TRBJ2-5, with D perhaps TRBD2 (5 bases). V lost 5 bases and J lost 3, with 10 bases in between. The germline CDR1 and CDR2 sequences are SQVTM and ANQGSEA. The CDR3 extends over 12 amino acids.

In this sample, this clonotype turned up a few times. The V gene is TRBV28, the J gene TRBJ1-2; D is uncertain. V was clipped by 7 bases and J by 1 base, with 13 bases between them. CDR3 length: 14 residues. Germline CDR1 MDHEN, CDR2 SYDVKM. The CDR3 is CASKRGEDNYGYTF. The CDR3 region has the DNA TGTGCCAGCAAACGGGGTGAGGATAACTATGGCTACACCTTC.

The CDR3 coding sequence is TGCAGTGCTAGGCGGATTAACTATGGCTACACCTTC. Amino acid sequence: CSARRINYGYTF. The V gene is TRBV20-1, the J gene TRBJ1-2; D call uncertain. V lost 3 bases and J lost 1, with 6 bases in between. The CDR3 sequence is 12 residues long. The germline CDR1 and CDR2 sequences are DFQATT and SNEGSKA (reference sequence).

This clonotype showed up just a few times. The chain joins TRBV20-1 to TRBJ2-3, with a weak D call TRBD2 (6 bases). V was trimmed by 3 bases and J by 1 base, leaving 11 bases between them. Germline CDR1 is DFQATT and CDR2 is SNEGSKA (reference sequence). The CDR3 loop spans 14 amino acids. The CDR3 is CSASPGAGTDTQYF. CDR3 bases: TGCAGTGCTAGTCCGGGAGCGGGCACAGATACGCAGTATTTT.

This clonotype was seen more than once but under ten times. The rearrangement links TRBV20-1 to TRBJ1-1; D is ambiguous. V was cut by 7 bases and J by 6 bases, with 15 bases left in between. The CDR3 is made up of 12 amino acids. The germline V gene has CDR1 DFQATT and CDR2 SNEGSKA (reference sequence). CDR3 in DNA: TGCAGTGTGAGGATCCCCCCTTCTGAAGCTTTCTTT. It specifies CSVRIPPSEAFF.

This clonotype has more than one count but fewer than ten. The CDR3 nucleotides are TGCAGTGCAAAAACGTGGGACAGGGGTAAAAATTCACCCCTCCACTTT. This encodes CSAKTWDRGKNSPLHF. V is TRBV20-1 and J is TRBJ1-6; TRBD1 agrees at 10 bases. The trim removed 6 bases at V and 7 bases at J, leaving 12 bases unmatched. The V gene's germline CDR1 is DFQATT and CDR2 SNEGSKA (reference sequence). CDR3 length: 16 amino acids.

This rearrangement joins TRBV15 to TRBJ1-2; the D is unclear. The germline CDR1 and CDR2 sequences are LNHNV and YYDKDF (reference sequence). CDR3 length: 13 amino acids. Trimming removed 1 base from V and 4 bases from J, with 7 bases in between. The CDR3 reads CATSRVHSYGYTF. CDR3 sequence (DNA): TGTGCCACCAGCAGAGTCCACAGCTATGGCTACACCTTC.

There are a few counts of this clonotype. V is TRBV7-6 and J is TRBJ2-1; D tentatively reads TRBD1 or TRBD2 (7 bases each). Trimming pared 1 base from V and 1 base from J, leaving 20 bases between. Looked up from germline, CDR1 is SGHVS and CDR2 is FNYEAQ. The CDR3 covers 19 residues. CDR3 coding DNA: TGTGCCAGCAGCTTAGTAGCAGGGGGGGTGGGATTTTCCTACAATGAGCAGTTCTTC. Protein product: CASSLVAGGVGFSYNEQFF.

In this sample, this clonotype turned up a few times. This chain joins TRBV10-3 and TRBJ2-2; D assignment may be TRBD1 or TRBD2 (6 bases each). Trimming pared 0 bases from V and 3 bases from J, leaving 11 bases between. CDR1 and CDR2 (germline): ENHRY, SYGVKD. The CDR3 is made up of 16 amino acids. CDR3 region: CAISESEGGHTGELFF. The CDR3, as DNA: TGTGCCATCAGTGAGTCGGAGGGGGGACACACCGGGGAGCTGTTTTTT.

This clonotype turned up a few times. This rearrangement joins TRBV28 to TRBJ2-1; tentative D call: TRBD1 (5 bases). Judging by the DNA end, TRBJ2-7 fits better; the J call may be wrong. In germline, CDR1 is MDHEN, CDR2 SYDVKM. The CDR3 is 15 residues long. This CDR3 is CASSRTSLSYNEQYF. CDR3 bases: TGTGCCAGCAGTCGGACAAGCCTCTCCTACAATGAGCAGTACTTC.

The V call is TRBV6-1, the J call TRBJ2-1; tentative D call: TRBD2 (6 bases). V gave up 4 bases and J gave up 12 bases, with 10 bases separating them. CDR1 is MNHNS and CDR2 is SASEGT in the germline V gene. The length of the CDR3 is 11 residues. Written as DNA, the CDR3 is TGTGCCAGCAGTGCGCGACTAGTGCAGTTCTTC. This encodes CASSARLVQFF.

In the case of this clonotype: This may be a read error: a much more frequent sequence differs by one nucleotide. The chain has TRBV4-2 and TRBJ2-7, with 7 nucleotides matching TRBD2. V was pared by 5 bases and J by 1 base, with 8 bases of the junction left unmatched. Germline V gives CDR1 LGHNA, CDR2 YNFKEQ. The CDR3 loop spans 15 amino acids. The CDR3: CASSTLSGDSYEQYF. DNA for the CDR3: TGTGCCAGCAGCACCCTAAGCGGGGATTCCTACGAGCAGTACTTC.

CDR3 loop: CSARDSTVPYNEQYF. CDR3 in DNA: TGCAGTGCTAGAGACTCCACAGTCCCCTACAATGAGCAGTACTTC. The chain combines TRBV20-1 with TRBJ2-7; D is undetermined. This CDR3 is 15 amino acids long. Looked up from germline, CDR1 is DFQATT and CDR2 is SNEGSKA (reference sequence). The V end was cut by 0 bases, the J end by 7 bases, with 19 bases between.